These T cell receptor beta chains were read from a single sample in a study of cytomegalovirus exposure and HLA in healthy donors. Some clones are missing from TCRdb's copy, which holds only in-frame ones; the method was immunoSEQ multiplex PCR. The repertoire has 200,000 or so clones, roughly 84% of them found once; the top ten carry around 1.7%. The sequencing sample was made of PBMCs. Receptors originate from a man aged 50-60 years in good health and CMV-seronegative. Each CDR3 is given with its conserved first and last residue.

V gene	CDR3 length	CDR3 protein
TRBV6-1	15	CASSEAGAGRGEAFF
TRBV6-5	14	CASSYTLTGGKAFF
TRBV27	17	CASSTKFPDIDSYEQYF
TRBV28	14	CASSFRDLGYGYTF
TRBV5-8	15	CASSLDGTAPYGYTF
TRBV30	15	CAWSLPGLRVNEQYF
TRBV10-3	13	CAISGDRGTEAFF
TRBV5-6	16	CASSPYRGRLAGELFF
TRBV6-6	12	CASRPTGFTIYF
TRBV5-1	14	CASSLEGDTDTQYF
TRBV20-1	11	CSASGTYEQYF
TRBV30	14	CAYRGYGSSYEQYF
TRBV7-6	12	CASSSSGDTQYF
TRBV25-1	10	CASSDLEQYF
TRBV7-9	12	CASSFDRVEQYF
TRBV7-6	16	CASSPRPASGRETQYF
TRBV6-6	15	CASSYHPRTAPEQYF
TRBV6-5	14	CASSYQREFGEQFF
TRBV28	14	CASSPRDRNTEAFF
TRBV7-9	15	CASNFASGLDEKLFF
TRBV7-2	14	CASSSYRGRDEQYF
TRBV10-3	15	CAISETGGDNQPQHF
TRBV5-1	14	CASSTGTDNSPLHF
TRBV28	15	CASSIVYSTNEKLFF
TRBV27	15	CASSRQGQGIYEQYF
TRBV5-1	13	CASSLAQGNEAFF
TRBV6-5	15	CASSYSWDRGYGYTF
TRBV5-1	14	CASMLWGPQETQYF
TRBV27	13	CTSSFQGGYEQYF
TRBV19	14	CASSTSGRRDTQYF
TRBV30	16	CACSGTDFFSNQPQHF
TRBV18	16	CASSAGLAGDTGELFF
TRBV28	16	CASSLGTGVRGQPQHF
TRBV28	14	CASRQGGSYNEQFF
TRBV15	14	CATNYRGQREKLFF